This T cell receptor (beta chain) was sequenced during a study of cytomegalovirus exposure and HLA in healthy donors. Broader study findings: Several V segments, TRBV6-2 and TRBV6-3 among them, could not be told apart and were dropped. Most subjects had HLA-A and HLA-B alleles reportedly predicted accurately by TCR beta sequences.

With 60 Vbeta and 13 Jbeta primers, the PCR was carried out. Measured with immunoSEQ multiplex PCR; TCRdb has only the in-frame clones, and not every one. The sample includes about 120,000 clones, around 79% of them seen just once. This CDR3 is built from 18 residues. The V segment lost 2 bases and the J segment 5 bases; nucleotides outside the gene matches: 19. Germline V lookup: CDR1 SGHRS, CDR2 YFSETQ. Turning to this clone: Its specificity is not known.

The receptor's source is a woman under 30 in good health and CMV-seronegative. This chain links TRBV5-1 with TRBJ2-7, with TRBD2 identical over 7 bases. What was sequenced was PBMCs. CDR3 coding DNA: TGCGCCAGCAGCTTCGGGATAGGCCCGCAGGGAGGGTGGAACGAGCAGTACTTC. It encodes CASSFGIGPQGGWNEQYF. The variable domain in full, with the rest retrieved from reference TRBV5-1 and TRBJ2-7, is KAGVTQTPRYLIKTRGQQVTLSCSPISGHRSVSWYQQTPGQGLQFLFEYFSETQRNKGNFPGRFSGRQFSNSRSEMNVSTLELGDSALYLCASSFGIGPQGGWNEQYFGPGTRLTVT.